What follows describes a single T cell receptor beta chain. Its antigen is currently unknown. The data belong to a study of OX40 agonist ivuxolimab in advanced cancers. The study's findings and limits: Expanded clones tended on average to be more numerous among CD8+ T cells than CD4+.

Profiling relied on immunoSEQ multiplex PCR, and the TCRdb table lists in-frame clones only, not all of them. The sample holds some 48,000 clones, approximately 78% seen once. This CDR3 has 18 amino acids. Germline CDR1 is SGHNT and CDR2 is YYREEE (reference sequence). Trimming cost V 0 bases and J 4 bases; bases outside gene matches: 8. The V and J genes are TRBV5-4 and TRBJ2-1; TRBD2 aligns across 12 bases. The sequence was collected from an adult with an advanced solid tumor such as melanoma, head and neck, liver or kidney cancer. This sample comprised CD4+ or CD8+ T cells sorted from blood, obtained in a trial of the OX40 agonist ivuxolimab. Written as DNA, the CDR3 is TGTGCCAGCAGCTTGGGGGGGGGACTAGCGGGCCGATACAATGAGCAGTTCTTC. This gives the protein CASSLGGGLAGRYNEQFF.